This T cell receptor beta chain was documented in a study of T cell changes during pregnancy in multiple sclerosis. The CDR3 has 16 residues. Trimming removed 0 bases from V and 7 bases from J, with 16 bases in between. In germline, CDR1 is SGHDT, CDR2 YYEEEE. The table came from immunoSEQ multiplex PCR; TCRdb's copy has only in-frame clones and leaves some out. In the table there are around 130,000 clones, about 95% of which are singletons. The sequence derives from a female donor with multiple sclerosis, enrolled in a pregnancy study. The sample consisted of peripheral blood, taken after pregnancy. The chain is built from TRBV5-6 and TRBJ2-2, with D possibly being TRBD2 (5 bases). CDR3: CASSLGASGFGGELFF. CDR3 DNA: TGTGCCAGCAGCTTGGGGGCCAGCGGTTTCGGCGGGGAGCTGTTTTTT.